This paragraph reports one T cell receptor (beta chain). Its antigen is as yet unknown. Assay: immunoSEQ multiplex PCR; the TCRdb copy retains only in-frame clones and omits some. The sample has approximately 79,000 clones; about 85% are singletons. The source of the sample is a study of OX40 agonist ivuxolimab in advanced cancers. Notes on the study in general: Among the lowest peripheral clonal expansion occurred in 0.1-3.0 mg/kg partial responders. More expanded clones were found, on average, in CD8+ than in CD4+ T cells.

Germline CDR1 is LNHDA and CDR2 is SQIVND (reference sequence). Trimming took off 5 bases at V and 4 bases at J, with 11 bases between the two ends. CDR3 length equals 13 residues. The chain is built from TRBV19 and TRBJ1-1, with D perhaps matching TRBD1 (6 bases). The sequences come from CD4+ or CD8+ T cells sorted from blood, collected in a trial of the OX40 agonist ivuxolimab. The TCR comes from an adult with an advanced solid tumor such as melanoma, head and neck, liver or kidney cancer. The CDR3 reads CASSLTGFTEAFF. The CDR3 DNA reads TGTGCCAGTAGTTTAACAGGGTTCACTGAAGCTTTCTTT.